This paragraph reports one TCR beta chain. Its antigen is unknown. CDR1 and CDR2 (germline): SEHNR, FQNEAQ (reference sequence). Trimming at V came to 5 bases and at J to 5 bases, leaving 11 bases not matched to a gene. This CDR3 comprises 16 residues. The sample belongs to a study of beta chain features in type 1 diabetes. The wider study: Across the samples, around 110,000,000 sorted cells were examined in total.

Reverse transcription of all isolated RNA meant that expressed TCRB transcripts were sequenced. TCRdb's copy holds only in-frame clones and misses some; the assay was immunoSEQ multiplex PCR. The data contain a few hundred thousand clones, approximately 13% of them singletons. General study points: Shortening of TCRB CDR3s, moderate but significant, appeared in all four CD4+ subsets of Type 1 diabetes patients. The study left unresolved whether HLA type influences TCRB rearrangement.

The source of this sequence is a woman between 18 and 29 years old with type 1 diabetes. The genes are TRBV7-9 and TRBJ2-1, with 8 bases identical to TRBD1. The sequencing input was naive CD4+ T cells from blood. CDR3 DNA: TGTGCCAGCAGCACGACCCGGGACAGGATTGACAATGAGCAGTTCTTC. It is translated as CASSTTRDRIDNEQFF. The complete variable domain, with remaining parts taken from reference TRBV7-9 and TRBJ2-1, reads DTGVSQNPRHKITKRGQNVTFRCDPISEHNRLYWYRQTLGQGPEFLTYFQNEAQLEKSRLLSDRFSAERPKGSFSTLEIQRTEQGDSAMYLCASSTTRDRIDNEQFFGPGTRLTVL.